This entry is about one TCR beta chain. The antigen is undetermined. This sample is part of a study of cytomegalovirus exposure and HLA in healthy donors. Broader study findings: The productive fraction for most TCR beta V segments was about 90% or about 30% in an earlier analysis. Later analysis reportedly placed an Asian-associated ancestry cluster below the roughly 700-donor mean in N-insertions. TCR beta sequences numbering around 15,000 were associated with HLA alleles at 0.05 false discovery rate in a later analysis.

PCR was performed using 60 Vbeta and 13 Jbeta primers. Method: immunoSEQ multiplex PCR; TCRdb's copy keeps in-frame clones and lacks some. Here the sample spans about 170,000 clones, roughly 80% being singletons. CDR1 is SEHNR, CDR2 FQNEAQ, per germline (reference sequence). V was pared by 2 bases and J by 3 bases, with 17 bases between. This CDR3 is 17 amino acids long. The rearrangement links TRBV7-9 to TRBJ2-1, with TRBD1 as a possible D gene (5 bases). The TCR originated in a woman aged 50 to 60 in good health and CMV-seropositive. Sequences were obtained from PBMCs. The CDR3 here is CASSLQGSYLVYNEQFF. The CDR3 region has the DNA TGTGCCAGCAGCTTACAGGGCAGTTACTTAGTCTACAATGAGCAGTTCTTC.